The 10 T cell receptor beta chains below come from one sample, sequenced in a study of T-cell memory formation after mild COVID-19. TCRdb analysed the 5' RACE reads with MiXCR anew, one entry per CDR3 protein. Of roughly 51,000 distinct CDR3 sequences listed, approximately 7.6% are singletons. The sample was PBMCs or a T cell subset sorted from them (not recorded which). The receptors were gathered from a young man who had mild COVID-19 (a few samples of this study predate the infection). Cell type and time point are not known.

This chain uses TRBV27 with TRBJ1-1; perhaps TRBD1 as D (6 bases). In germline, CDR1 is MNHEY, CDR2 SMNVEV (reference sequence). The V end lost 6 bases, the J end lost 8 bases, and 10 bases lay between the germline ends. This CDR3 has 11 amino acids. The DNA of the CDR3 is TGTGCCAGCAGAAGTCAGGGGGAAGCTTTCTTT. Translated, it gives CASRSQGEAFF.

The V call is TRBV24-1, the J call TRBJ2-6; either TRBD1 or TRBD2 may supply D (6 bases each). Between the trimmed V and J ends, which lost 9 bases and 5 bases, there was a span of 19 bases. The CDR3 has 16 residues. The germline V gene encodes CDR1 KGHDR and CDR2 SFDVKD. CDR3 protein: CATLGADGGRANVLTF. In DNA form, the CDR3 reads TGTGCCACCCTGGGGGCAGACGGGGGCCGGGCCAACGTCCTGACTTTC.

The rearrangement links TRBV19 to TRBJ1-2; D is unresolved. V lost 4 bases and J lost 4, with 7 bases in between. This CDR3 has 12 residues. From germline, CDR1 is LNHDA and CDR2 SQIVND (reference sequence). The DNA for the CDR3 is TGTGCCAGTAGTACGGAGGGCTATGGCTACACCTTC. Its protein is CASSTEGYGYTF.

This clonotype came up many times. This chain connects TRBV20-1 to TRBJ2-5; perhaps TRBD1 as D (6 bases). CDR1 DFQATT and CDR2 SNEGSKA come from the germline V gene (reference sequence). V was trimmed by 6 bases and J by 6 bases, leaving 14 bases between them. This CDR3 region has 12 residues. This CDR3 reads CSALGRGKTQYF. The CDR3 nucleotides are TGCAGTGCCCTCGGCAGGGGCAAGACCCAGTACTTC.

This clonotype was seen many times. CDR3 nucleotides: TGTGCCAGCAGCTACGGACAGGGATGGGACAATGAGCAGTTCTTC. It is translated as CASSYGQGWDNEQFF. The genes are TRBV7-2 and TRBJ2-1, with TRBD1 identical over 8 bases. Germline V lookup: CDR1 SGHTA, CDR2 FQGNSA. CDR3 length: 15 amino acids. Trimming cost V 4 bases and J 5 bases; bases outside gene matches: 7.

This clonotype occurred many times. The chain combines TRBV5-5 with TRBJ2-1, with TRBD1 identical over 7 bases. Germline V CDR1 and CDR2: SGHKS, YYEKEE (reference sequence). V was clipped by 1 base and J by 9 bases; unmatched bases: 7. The CDR3 is 14 residues long. The CDR3 is CASSLHRGWGEQFF. The DNA of the CDR3 is TGTGCCAGCAGCTTGCACAGGGGTTGGGGTGAGCAGTTCTTC.

There are many counts of this clonotype. V and J are TRBV20-1 and TRBJ2-7, with a possible D match to TRBD1 (5 bases). V gave up 1 base and J gave up 3 bases, with 7 bases separating them. The germline gives CDR1 DFQATT, CDR2 SNEGSKA (reference sequence). The CDR3 extends over 12 amino acids. This chain's CDR3 is CSARVRGYEQYF. The CDR3 bases are TGCAGTGCTAGAGTTAGGGGCTACGAGCAGTACTTC.

The chain links TRBV4-2 to TRBJ1-4; D perhaps matches TRBD1 (6 bases). Germline V gene data show CDR1 as LGHNA and CDR2 as YNFKEQ. This CDR3 spans 16 amino acids. The V end was cut by 1 base, the J end by 3 bases, with 12 bases between. DNA for the CDR3: TGTGCCAGCAGCCAAGGATCGGCAGGGGCTAATGAAAAACTGTTTTTT. Residues: CASSQGSAGANEKLFF.

This clonotype has only a few counts. The rearrangement uses TRBV7-2 and TRBJ2-2; D possibly corresponds to TRBD2 (7 bases). V lost 2 bases and J 0 bases, leaving 10 bases between the germline ends. CDR3 length: 16 amino acids. Germline assignment: CDR1 SGHTA and CDR2 FQGNSA. CDR3 bases: TGTGCCAGCAGCTTACGCGGGGGCGCGAACACCGGGGAGCTGTTTTTT. Its translation is CASSLRGGANTGELFF.

To note about this clonotype: This may arise from a read error, as a much more abundant clone is one base away. CDR3 DNA sequence: TGTGCCAGCAGCGTGGATGGCGGCACAGATACGAAGTATTTT. It codes for CASSVDGGTDTKYF. This rearrangement joins TRBV7-2 to TRBJ2-3; no definite D call. The CDR3 runs 14 residues. Germline V CDR1 and CDR2: SGHTA, FQGNSA.